Listed here are 2 T cell receptor beta chains from one sample, sequenced in a study of OX40 agonist ivuxolimab in advanced cancers. Here immunoSEQ multiplex PCR was the method, and the copy in TCRdb shows in-frame clones only, minus some. The sample contains around 52,000 clones, 75% to 85% of which appear only once. This specimen consisted of CD4+ or CD8+ T cells sorted from blood, obtained in a trial of the OX40 agonist ivuxolimab. These receptors all come from an adult with an advanced solid tumor such as melanoma, head and neck, liver or kidney cancer.

This sequence joins TRBV5-4 and TRBJ1-3; D not certain. The V and J ends lost 0 bases and 0 bases respectively, with 16 bases between them. Germline-derived CDR1 and CDR2 are SGHNT and YYREEE (reference sequence). This CDR3 has 18 residues. The CDR3 coding sequence is TGTGCCAGCAGCTTGGCGTCCTTGAGAGGGAGCTCTGGAAACACCATATATTTT. Translated: CASSLASLRGSSGNTIYF.

This sequence joins TRBV30 and TRBJ2-7; possibly TRBD1 for D (5 bases). V was pared by 5 bases and J by 0 bases, with 8 bases between. Germline V gene sequence: CDR1 GTSNPN, CDR2 SVGIG (reference sequence). CDR3 length equals 12 residues. CDR3 DNA: TGTGCCTGGGGGGCCGACTCCTACGAGCAGTACTTC. It yields the protein CAWGADSYEQYF.